This T cell receptor (beta chain) is drawn from a study of CD8 T cells in ankylosing spondylitis (dated by TCRdb to about 2017). General notes on the study: The study profiled T cell receptor beta repertoires in healthy donors and ankylosing spondylitis patients to find disease-linked TCR variants. In total, the full study cohort was made up of approximately 99 healthy donors and approximately 24 ankylosing spondylitis patients. Samples of peripheral blood were taken, and for ankylosing spondylitis patients, synovial fluid was collected as well.

A single count supports this clonotype. Its cognate antigen has yet to be identified. Nothing much larger sits one base from this clone, and base qualities are not available. A read on its own is weak evidence. Data came from an Illumina HiSeq 2500. Quantitative 5'-RACE with molecular barcodes was the method used to prepare the TCR beta libraries. In the authors' own workflow: A new computational method based on a probabilistic model of VDJ rearrangement was used to identify disease-linked TCR variants. The public reads were reanalyzed by TCRdb: fastp trimming at Q25, MiXCR alignment, in-frame beta chains only. CDR3 protein duplicates are merged, each entry listing the most common genes and DNA. These V and J calls are TCRdb output, not the study's own analysis. The sample contains 350,000 or so distinct CDR3 sequences, 14% to 15% of them found a single time. 1.1% of the sample rests with the top ten.

Broader findings and caveats from the paper: A TCR beta motif made up of several highly homologous amino acid variants appeared to be characteristic of blood from ankylosing spondylitis patients. According to the report, matched synovial fluid samples from ankylosing spondylitis patients were significantly enriched for the disease-linked clones. Some motif variants had previously been reported in the synovial fluid and blood of reactive arthritis patients, which suggests shared mechanisms of disease initiation. In peripheral blood, the disease-linked clones were found at relatively low frequencies and had a CD8+ phenotype.

At the junction V is shortened by 6 bases and J by 5 bases, with 11 bases in between. From the cysteine up to the phenylalanine, the CDR3 has a length of 13 residues. Only the CDR3 DNA is retained, 39 bases long and in frame from the first base. For CDR1 and CDR2, the germline V gene lists ENHRY and SYGVKD. This sequence originates from a male donor with ankylosing spondylitis or in good health (not recorded which). Sequenced: blood, either unsorted or a sorted T cell fraction (not recorded which). The chain is made from TRBV10-3 and TRBJ1-5; a tentative D match to TRBD1 spans 5 bases. The CDR3 region reads CAISYDRDQPQHF. The bases are TGTGCCATCAGCTATGACAGAGATCAGCCCCAGCATTTT.